The rows below give T cell receptor beta chains drawn from one sample of a study of cytomegalovirus exposure and HLA in healthy donors. Profiling relied on immunoSEQ multiplex PCR, and the TCRdb table lists in-frame clones only, not all of them. In the table there are approximately 70,000 clones, about 79% of which are singletons. Material for sequencing was PBMCs. The receptors derive from a man in his sixties in good health and CMV-seropositive. Both conserved end residues are part of each CDR3. Rows may omit the clone size; those that give it use once, few, many or a size class.

clone_size j_call v_call cdr3_aa
once TRBJ1-6 TRBV11-2 CASSMQNSPLHF
- TRBJ2-5 TRBV19 CASSISTGGRETQYF
- TRBJ1-2 TRBV10-3 CAISDPWDSYGYTF
few TRBJ1-5 TRBV2 CATSAPTWGGLSNQPQHF
- TRBJ2-1 TRBV7-8 CASSFNRALDREQFF
- TRBJ1-1 TRBV27 CASSYRGRDTEAFF
- TRBJ2-5 TRBV7-2 CASSLKEVQETQYF
- TRBJ1-1 TRBV5-1 CASGGEGGTEAFF
- TRBJ2-1 TRBV4-1 CASSQVAAGGLDEQFF
- TRBJ1-2 TRBV6-5 CASSKTGGHYGYTF
few TRBJ2-5 TRBV7-8 CASSWDRGGAGETQYF
once TRBJ1-1 TRBV5-6 CASSLGGGGDYTEAFF
- TRBJ2-5 TRBV5-5 CASSSGLAGQETQYF
- TRBJ2-5 TRBV4-1 CASSPGLAGGRETQYF
few TRBJ2-3 TRBV2 CASSDWLAGGLQYF
- - TRBV7-9 CASSVDFYEQYF
- TRBJ2-3 TRBV7-7 CASSRSGSGADTQYF